Listed below are T cell receptor beta chains from one sample, sequenced in a study of vaccination effects on CD4 cells after COVID-19. Their antigens are not known. Here immunoSEQ multiplex PCR was the method, and the copy in TCRdb shows in-frame clones only, minus some. The data hold 40,000 to 45,000 clones, with about two thirds observed a single time. The material was CD4+ T cells from PBMCs cultured with HCoV-OC43 spike peptides, obtained before COVID-19 vaccination. The source is a human donor who received a COVID-19 vaccine. The CDR3 runs from the conserved cysteine through the conserved F or W. A D gene is named only where the DNA matches it firmly. Expanded clones are given a class, and other clones once, few, many or no size at all.

clone_size: -; d_call: -; j_call: TRBJ2-3; v_call: TRBV4-2; cdr3_aa: CASSQEVGTDTQYF; cdr3_nt: TGTGCCAGCAGCCAAGAGGTGGGGACAGATACGCAGTATTTT
clone_size: -; d_call: TRBD1; j_call: TRBJ2-7; v_call: TRBV7-8; cdr3_aa: CASSFSDPGQGAFEQYF; cdr3_nt: TGTGCCAGCAGCTTTTCCGACCCGGGACAGGGGGCTTTCGAGCAGTACTTC
clone_size: -; d_call: -; j_call: TRBJ1-2; v_call: TRBV4-1; cdr3_aa: CASSPSLGRDGYTF; cdr3_nt: TGCGCCAGCAGCCCCAGTCTGGGGCGGGATGGCTACACCTTC
clone_size: -; d_call: TRBD1; j_call: TRBJ1-2; v_call: TRBV3-1/TRBV3-2; cdr3_aa: CASSRQGDYGYTF; cdr3_nt: TGTGCCAGCAGCCGACAGGGAGACTATGGCTACACCTTC
clone_size: -; d_call: -; j_call: TRBJ1-2; v_call: TRBV19; cdr3_aa: CASSERNYGYTF; cdr3_nt: TGTGCCAGTAGTGAGCGGAACTATGGCTACACCTTC
clone_size: -; d_call: TRBD2; j_call: TRBJ2-1; v_call: TRBV10-3; cdr3_aa: CAISEPTSGRVPSSYNEQFF; cdr3_nt: TGTGCCATCAGTGAGCCGACTAGCGGGAGGGTTCCAAGCTCCTACAATGAGCAGTTCTTC
clone_size: once; d_call: -; j_call: TRBJ1-1; v_call: TRBV6-5; cdr3_aa: CASTYRAGRTEAFF; cdr3_nt: TGTGCCAGCACCTACCGGGCGGGGCGGACTGAAGCTTTCTTT
clone_size: -; d_call: -; j_call: TRBJ2-7; v_call: TRBV7-9; cdr3_aa: CASSPNEQYF; cdr3_nt: TGTGCCAGCAGCCCCAACGAGCAGTACTTC
clone_size: -; d_call: -; j_call: TRBJ1-2; v_call: TRBV29-1; cdr3_aa: CSVARGYNYGYTF; cdr3_nt: TGCAGCGTTGCAAGGGGGTACAACTATGGCTACACCTTC
clone_size: -; d_call: TRBD1; j_call: TRBJ1-4; v_call: TRBV5-1; cdr3_aa: CASSRGGPLNEKLFF; cdr3_nt: TGCGCCAGCAGCCGAGGGGGCCCCCTTAATGAAAAACTGTTTTTT
clone_size: few; d_call: -; j_call: TRBJ2-7; v_call: TRBV12-3/TRBV12-4; cdr3_aa: CASSRRAYEQYF; cdr3_nt: TGTGCCAGCAGCAGGAGGGCCTACGAGCAGTACTTC